This T cell receptor (beta chain) was retrieved from a study of blood T cell repertoires in COVID-19. This clone was seen only a few times. Per the authors' pipeline: For nucleated cells, counts were estimated from reference gene primer amplification. Using immunoSEQ multiplex PCR, the repertoire was profiled, and TCRdb retains in-frame clones only, with some absent. V, J and clone size are taken as reported in that table, and D and trimming were inferred from the DNA itself. The sample holds more than 300,000 clones, roughly 90% seen once. Which cohort a participant joined came from the clinical history participants gave. The clonotype was recovered from a woman aged 25 to 45 who had recovered from COVID-19. Sequencing input: PBMCs or T cells enriched from blood (not recorded which).

The CDR3 spells CASSPNRGAGTEAFF. The CDR3 DNA follows: TGTGCCAGCAGCCCTAACAGGGGGGCAGGCACTGAAGCTTTCTTT. The J gene is TRBJ1-1, the V gene TRBV7-6; 8 nucleotides agree with TRBD1. Trimming took 5 bases from V and 4 from J; bases not matched to a gene: 9. The CDR3 extends over 15 amino acids. The germline CDR1 and CDR2 sequences are SGHVS and FNYEAQ. The full variable domain, rest sourced from reference TRBV7-6 and TRBJ1-1, is GAGVSQSPRYKVTKRGQDVALRCDPISGHVSLYWYRQALGQGPEFLTYFNYEAQQDKSGLPNDRFSAERPEGSISTLTIQRTEQRDSAMYRCASSPNRGAGTEAFFGQGTRLTVV.